Below are 30 T cell receptor beta chains sequenced from a single sample in a study of blood T cells in healthy people across ages. The second PCR ran roughly 6 to 11 cycles with a sample-barcoded 5' primer and J-beta primers. TCRdb re-called the 5' RACE reads through MiXCR, storing one row per CDR3 protein. Of 1.5 million to 2 million distinct CDR3 sequences in the sample, over 25% were seen once. Sample: blood. Receptors were obtained from a woman aged 25 to 39 in good health.

This clonotype was found a few times. The V call is TRBV28, the J call TRBJ2-7; D might be TRBD2 (6 bases). CDR1 is MDHEN and CDR2 is SYDVKM in the germline V gene. The CDR3 length is 14 residues. V lost 3 bases and J 6 bases, leaving 15 bases between the germline ends. CDR3 residues: CASSFRGLVREQYF. DNA of the CDR3: TGTGCCAGCAGTTTTAGGGGACTCGTTCGCGAGCAGTACTTC.

Notes on this clonotype: A read error may produce the germline difference seen at one junction end. The chain carries TRBV11-2 and TRBJ2-1; D gene unclear. Per the germline V gene, CDR1 is SGHAT and CDR2 is FQNNGV. The CDR3 loop spans 13 amino acids. This CDR3 is CASSPVAYDEQFF. Here the CDR3 DNA reads TGTGCCAGCAGCCCCGTGGCCTACGATGAGCAGTTCTTC.

The chain couples TRBV3-1 to TRBJ2-1; 7 nucleotides agree with TRBD1. With 5 bases clipped from V and 10 bases from J, the junction kept 5 bases outside the gene matches. This CDR3 has 12 amino acids. The germline V gene encodes CDR1 LGHDT and CDR2 YNNKEL (reference sequence). CDR3 sequence (DNA): TGTGCCAGCAGCGCGCCCAGGGGGGAGCAGTTCTTC. Protein sequence: CASSAPRGEQFF.

This clonotype was found many times. This chain links TRBV3-1 with TRBJ1-4; D ambiguous. Trimming took 0 bases from V and 7 from J, leaving 15 bases between them. CDR3 length: 16 residues. Germline V gene sequence: CDR1 LGHDT, CDR2 YNNKEL (reference sequence). This chain's CDR3 is CASSQENGRRGEKLFF. The CDR3 DNA sequence: TGTGCCAGCAGCCAAGAAAACGGTCGACGGGGTGAAAAACTGTTTTTT.

The V gene is TRBV14, the J gene TRBJ2-4, with D uncertain. V lost 1 base and J lost 13, with 11 bases in between. CDR3 length equals 12 residues. Germline V gene sequence: CDR1 SGHDN, CDR2 FVKESK. In DNA form, the CDR3 reads TGTGCCAGCAGCCAAGTCTCCTACGGGCAGTACTTC. This sequence encodes CASSQVSYGQYF.

On this clonotype itself: Just one base apart from a much larger clone, this may be a read error. The chain couples TRBV6-4 to TRBJ2-1; unclear D gene. The germline V and J ends were trimmed by 8 bases and 5 bases, with 16 bases remaining between them. The germline V gene has CDR1 MRHNA and CDR2 SNTAGT. The CDR3 has 14 amino acids. In DNA, the CDR3 is TGTGCCAGCGGAGCCGGGTTCGAGAACAATGAGCAGTTCTTC. As protein: CASGAGFENNEQFF.

The chain carries TRBV20-1 and TRBJ2-3, with 7 nucleotides matching TRBD2. Germline-derived CDR1 and CDR2 are DFQATT and SNEGSKA (reference sequence). The J segment lost 5 bases and the V segment lost 3 bases, leaving 8 bases of the junction unmatched. There are 14 residues in the CDR3. Here the CDR3 DNA reads TGCAGTGCTAGGCTCGTGCGGGGGAGAGATACGCAGTATTTT. Residues: CSARLVRGRDTQYF.

This clonotype has only a few counts. This sequence joins TRBV5-6 and TRBJ2-1; TRBD2 agrees at 7 bases. The CDR3 is 15 amino acids. Germline CDR1 is SGHDT and CDR2 is YYEEEE. V dropped 7 bases and J dropped 1; count of bases not matched to a gene: 8. This CDR3 reads CASVSGSPSYNEQFF. DNA for the CDR3: TGTGCCAGCGTTAGCGGGTCTCCTTCCTACAATGAGCAGTTCTTC.

In its sample, this clonotype was seen many times. This chain connects TRBV6-1 to TRBJ1-1; a weak D match, TRBD1 (6 bases). The CDR3 is 14 residues long. With 7 bases removed from V and 0 bases from J, the gap between germline ends came to 12 bases. Germline CDR1 reads MNHNS; CDR2 reads SASEGT. The CDR3: CASTYTGMNTEAFF. Here the CDR3 DNA reads TGTGCCAGCACTTATACAGGGATGAACACTGAAGCTTTCTTT.

This clonotype has at least ten counts. The chain carries TRBV10-3 and TRBJ2-5; perhaps TRBD2 as D (6 bases). The CDR3 runs 15 residues. The V gene's germline CDR1 is ENHRY and CDR2 SYGVKD. V was cut by 8 bases and J by 1 base, with 17 bases left in between. CDR3 coding DNA: TGTGCCATCGCCCCCAGCTGGAGGGTCCAAGAGACCCAGTACTTC. This translates into CAIAPSWRVQETQYF.

The V call is TRBV18, the J call TRBJ1-1, with D tentatively TRBD1 (5 bases). The V and J ends lost 6 bases and 0 bases respectively, with 14 bases between them. This CDR3 is 15 amino acids long. In germline, CDR1 is KGHSH, CDR2 LQKENI. The CDR3, as DNA: TGTGCCAGCTCGGGGACGACTAACATGAACACTGAAGCTTTCTTT. It yields the protein CASSGTTNMNTEAFF.

Points on this clonotype: Germline and junction disagree at one end, which may indicate a read error. V gene TRBV6-5 combines with J gene TRBJ2-6; 7 bases are shared with TRBD1. There are 17 residues in the CDR3. Germline CDR1 reads MNHEY; CDR2 reads SVGAGI. The CDR3 bases are TGTGCCAGCAGTTCGCCCTACAGGGGCCCTGGGGCCAACGTCATGACTTTC. Translating gives CASSSPYRGPGANVMTF.

This clonotype has just a few counts. An end of the junction differs from the germline gene, which may be a read error. The chain carries TRBV5-5 and TRBJ2-7, with D tentatively TRBD2 (5 bases). This CDR3 has 15 amino acids. In germline, CDR1 is SGHKS, CDR2 YYEKEE (reference sequence). CDR3 sequence reads: CASNLEVRGPYEQYF. The CDR3 DNA reads TGTGCCAGCAACTTGGAGGTACGAGGACCCTACGAGCAGTACTTC.

On this clonotype itself: A single base separates this from a much larger clone, so it may be a read error. The J gene is TRBJ2-1, the V gene TRBV29-1; 10 positions agree with TRBD2. This CDR3 region has 13 residues. V dropped 5 bases and J dropped 9; count of bases not matched to a gene: 7. CDR1 and CDR2 from the germline V gene are SQVTM and ANQGSEA. The CDR3 is CSVRSSGRIEQFF. DNA for the CDR3: TGCAGCGTTCGGAGTAGCGGGAGGATTGAGCAGTTCTTC.

This chain uses TRBV12-3 or TRBV12-4 with TRBJ2-3, with 10 bases matching TRBD2. The CDR3 spans 16 residues. With V trimmed by 7 bases and J by 5 bases, 12 bases remained unmatched. The CDR3 DNA reads TGTGCCAGCACCCCGGGACTAGCGTTCGAAGTAGATACGCAGTATTTT. Protein: CASTPGLAFEVDTQYF.

This clonotype appeared a few times. With a much larger clone just one base away, this may be a read error. The rearrangement uses TRBV29-1 and TRBJ2-4; D perhaps matches TRBD2 (6 bases). The J call may be mistaken, given a closer DNA end match to TRBJ2-7. Germline CDR1 is SQVTM and CDR2 is ANQGSEA. The CDR3 runs 12 residues. The CDR3 here is CSVTPGAYEQYF. The CDR3 region has the DNA TGCAGCGTTACCCCGGGGGCCTACGAGCAGTACTTC.

The chain employs TRBV28 and TRBJ1-5, with D possibly matching TRBD1 (5 bases). Germline assignment: CDR1 MDHEN and CDR2 SYDVKM. V lost 8 bases, J lost 3 bases, and 17 bases lay in between. The CDR3 is 15 amino acids. The DNA for the CDR3 is TGTGCCAGCGAGTACCTGGGGCCAGACAATCAGCCCCAGCATTTT. This sequence encodes CASEYLGPDNQPQHF.

The rearrangement joins TRBV24-1 to TRBJ2-4, with D unresolved. Germline V gives CDR1 KGHDR, CDR2 SFDVKD. This CDR3 spans 15 amino acids. V shed 3 bases and J shed 3 bases, with 11 bases lying between them. The CDR3, as DNA: TGTGCCACCAGTGATCCCCGGGCTATCAAAAACATTCAGTACTTC. Translating it yields CATSDPRAIKNIQYF.

This clonotype was seen repeatedly, ten times or more. The rearrangement uses TRBV29-1 and TRBJ1-1; D is uncertain. Per the germline V gene, CDR1 is SQVTM and CDR2 is ANQGSEA. The CDR3 is 12 residues long. The V end was cut by 4 bases, the J end by 1 base, with 7 bases between. The CDR3 DNA is TGCAGCGTTGCCCGGGGGAACACTGAAGCTTTCTTT. Its protein product is CSVARGNTEAFF.

This clonotype was observed a few times. The chain combines TRBV20-1 with TRBJ2-3; 7 positions match TRBD2. The CDR3 consists of 11 residues. CDR1 DFQATT and CDR2 SNEGSKA come from the germline V gene (reference sequence). CDR3 nucleotides: TGCGCGGGGGTCAGCACAGATACGCAGTATTTT. It codes for CAGVSTDTQYF.

This clonotype was seen at least ten times. The rearrangement joins TRBV19 to TRBJ2-7; TRBD1 matches at 7 bases. Germline V lookup: CDR1 LNHDA, CDR2 SQIVND (reference sequence). Trimming at V came to 3 bases and at J to 4 bases, leaving 3 bases not matched to a gene. The length of the CDR3 is 13 residues. CDR3 sequence: CASSIGQEYEQYF. The CDR3 region has the DNA TGTGCCAGTAGTATCGGACAGGAGTACGAGCAGTACTTC. Based on the CDR3 plus reference TRBV19 and TRBJ2-7, the full variable domain is DGGITQSPKYLFRKEGQNVTLSCEQNLNHDAMYWYRQDPGQGLRLIYYSQIVNDFQKGDIAEGYSVSREKKESFPLTVTSAQKNPTAFYLCASSIGQEYEQYFGPGTRLTVT.

This clonotype occurred many times. The rearrangement uses TRBV29-1 and TRBJ2-4; D is perhaps TRBD1 (6 bases). The CDR3 is made up of 13 amino acids. Germline CDR1 and CDR2: SQVTM and ANQGSEA. The V end lost 1 base, the J end lost 9 bases, and 13 bases lay between the germline ends. CDR3 sequence (DNA): TGCAGCGTTGAAGTAGGGGGTTACGGCATTCAGTACTTC. Its translation is CSVEVGGYGIQYF.

A single count supports this clonotype. The chain combines TRBV12-3 or TRBV12-4 with TRBJ2-3, with 15 bases aligning to TRBD2. Trimming cost V 3 bases and J 1 base; bases outside gene matches: 5. CDR3 length equals 18 residues. CDR3 sequence reads: CASSFRTSGRVGTDTQYF. The CDR3 DNA sequence: TGTGCCAGCAGTTTCAGGACTAGCGGGAGGGTGGGCACAGATACGCAGTATTTT.

Concerning this clonotype itself: One end of the junction is discordant with germline, which a read error may explain. The chain is built from TRBV5-1 and TRBJ1-2, with a tentative D call TRBD1 (5 bases). Looked up from germline, CDR1 is SGHRS and CDR2 is YFSETQ. The CDR3 totals 15 residues. CDR3 region: CAGSLEPTANYGYTF. In DNA form, the CDR3 reads TGCGCCGGCAGCTTGGAGCCGACAGCTAACTATGGCTACACCTTC.

This chain links TRBV20-1 with TRBJ1-1, with a weak D call TRBD1 (5 bases). This CDR3 is built from 13 residues. With 6 bases removed from V and 2 bases from J, the gap between germline ends came to 13 bases. Germline V lookup: CDR1 DFQATT, CDR2 SNEGSKA (reference sequence). The CDR3 is CSAPSWGNTEAFF. The CDR3, as DNA: TGCAGTGCCCCCTCGTGGGGCAACACTGAAGCTTTCTTT.

This clonotype appeared a few times. The J gene is TRBJ1-1, the V gene TRBV29-1; TRBD1 matches 11 bases. This CDR3 is 16 amino acids long. The germline gives CDR1 SQVTM, CDR2 ANQGSEA. V shed 7 bases, J shed 5 bases, and the junction held 15 bases outside the gene matches. This CDR3 reads CSALEDRGRRRTEAFF. Here the CDR3 DNA reads TGCAGCGCCCTGGAGGACAGGGGGCGCAGGAGAACTGAAGCTTTCTTT. Full variable domain (rest looked up from reference TRBV29-1 and TRBJ1-1): SAVISQKPSRDICQRGTSLTIQCQVDSQVTMMFWYRQQPGQSLTLIATANQGSEATYESGFVIDKFPISRPNLTFSTLTVSNMSPEDSSIYLCSALEDRGRRRTEAFFGQGTRLTVV.

This clonotype was recorded a few times. This sequence joins TRBV7-9 and TRBJ2-4, with TRBD2 matching 13 bases. The J segment lost 6 bases and the V segment lost 5 bases, leaving 13 bases of the junction unmatched. The V gene's germline CDR1 is SEHNR and CDR2 FQNEAQ (reference sequence). The CDR3 spans 18 residues. This CDR3 reads CASSPPGPRTSGRNIQYF. CDR3 sequence (DNA): TGTGCCAGCAGCCCCCCTGGGCCACGGACTAGCGGGAGAAACATTCAGTACTTC. Full variable domain (rest looked up from reference TRBV7-9 and TRBJ2-4): DTGVSQNPRHKITKRGQNVTFRCDPISEHNRLYWYRQTLGQGPEFLTYFQNEAQLEKSRLLSDRFSAERPKGSFSTLEIQRTEQGDSAMYLCASSPPGPRTSGRNIQYFGAGTRLSVL.

The chain has TRBV3-1 and TRBJ2-1; TRBD2 might be the D (7 bases). In germline, CDR1 is LGHDT, CDR2 YNNKEL (reference sequence). Trimming pared 4 bases from V and 13 bases from J, leaving 17 bases between. There are 13 residues in the CDR3. In DNA form, the CDR3 reads TGTGCCAGCAGCCTCGGGGGGCCGGAGACCCAGTTCTTC. It is translated as CASSLGGPETQFF.

The table lists this clonotype with a few counts. The rearrangement uses TRBV7-3 and TRBJ2-5, with 8 bases matching TRBD2. Germline loops: CDR1 SGHTA, CDR2 FQGTGA. V shed 2 bases and J 5 bases; nucleotides not matched to a gene: 7. CDR3 length: 15 residues. The CDR3 DNA reads as TGTGCCAGCAGCTTAGGTGGCGGGGGGCGGGAGACCCAGTACTTC. Its protein is CASSLGGGGRETQYF.

Turning to this clonotype: Possible read error: a much larger clone is one base away. The chain carries TRBV20-1 and TRBJ2-5, with D possibly being TRBD1 or TRBD2 (5 bases each). The J call may be incorrect, as the DNA end agrees better with TRBJ2-7. The CDR3 is made up of 12 amino acids. Germline-derived CDR1 and CDR2 are DFQATT and SNEGSKA (reference sequence). CDR3 protein: CSLLGDRNEQYF. Written as DNA, the CDR3 is TGCAGTCTACTGGGGGATCGTAACGAGCAGTACTTC.